Presented here are 5 T cell receptor beta chains from one specimen sequenced in a study of OX40 agonist ivuxolimab in advanced cancers. Here immunoSEQ multiplex PCR was the method, and the copy in TCRdb shows in-frame clones only, minus some. The data show 75,000 or so clones, about four fifths seen once. Sequencing was performed on CD4+ or CD8+ T cells sorted from blood, taken in a trial of the OX40 agonist ivuxolimab. These receptors were collected from an adult with an advanced solid tumor such as melanoma, head and neck, liver or kidney cancer.

V and J are TRBV28 and TRBJ1-4, with D unresolved. The V and J ends lost 2 bases and 0 bases respectively, with 16 bases between them. Germline-derived CDR1 and CDR2 are MDHEN and SYDVKM. The CDR3 loop spans 18 amino acids. Here the CDR3 reads CASSLLGQGRATNEKLFF. The CDR3 DNA reads as TGTGCCAGCAGTTTACTTGGGCAAGGGCGTGCAACTAATGAAAAACTGTTTTTT.

The rearrangement uses TRBV4-1 and TRBJ2-7; the D gene is possibly TRBD2 (6 bases). V was pared by 0 bases and J by 0 bases, with 15 bases between. The CDR3 extends over 17 amino acids. Germline loops: CDR1 MGHRA, CDR2 YSYEKL. In DNA form, the CDR3 reads TGCGCCAGCAGCCAAGACCTAGGGGCGGGGCACTCCTACGAGCAGTACTTC. Its protein is CASSQDLGAGHSYEQYF.

This clone came up a few times. The chain recombines TRBV14 with TRBJ1-1; D not resolved. Trimming cost V 1 base and J 1 base, with 7 bases left between them. Looked up from germline, CDR1 is SGHDN and CDR2 is FVKESK. The CDR3 totals 14 residues. CDR3 in DNA: TGTGCCAGCAGCCAAGCTTTGGGGAACACTGAAGCTTTCTTT. It is translated as CASSQALGNTEAFF.

The rearrangement links TRBV29-1 to TRBJ1-2; 10 bases line up with TRBD1. J was trimmed by 5 bases and V by 5 bases; bases with no gene match: 8. CDR1 and CDR2 from the germline V gene are SQVTM and ANQGSEA. CDR3 length: 14 amino acids. This CDR3 reads CSVPRDRGLYGYTF. CDR3 sequence (DNA): TGCAGCGTTCCCCGGGACAGGGGCCTATATGGCTACACCTTC.

Remarks on this clone: The sample contains more than one DNA sequence encoding this CDR3. The rearrangement links TRBV7-8 to TRBJ2-7, with 7 positions matching TRBD2. CDR1 is SGHVS and CDR2 is FQNEAQ in the germline V gene. The CDR3 is 14 amino acids. After removal of 2 bases from V and 2 bases from J, the junction contained 3 bases not matched to a gene. CDR3 region: CASSLLAGAYEQYF. Written as DNA, the CDR3 is TGTGCCAGCAGCTTATTGGCGGGAGCCTACGAGCAGTACTTC. Full variable domain (rest looked up from reference TRBV7-8 and TRBJ2-7): GAGVSQSPRYKVAKRGQDVALRCDPISGHVSLFWYQQALGQGPEFLTYFQNEAQLDKSGLPSDRFFAERPEGSVSTLKIQRTQQEDSAVYLCASSLLAGAYEQYFGPGTRLTVT.